This TCR beta chain was profiled in a study of T cell responses to AZD1222 COVID-19 vaccine (dated by TCRdb to the early 2020s). A note on the overall study: AZD1222 recipients with second doses at about 4 weeks or about 12 weeks were pooled, because spike-specific TCR depth and breadth did not differ between schedules. A total of 233 trial participants underwent TCR sequencing, of whom about 200 had received two doses of AZD1222 and around 25 had received two doses of the MenACWY control vaccine. Trial participants were enrolled by age into 18-55, 56-69 and 70-plus year subgroups, with roughly 150, 30 and 60 TCR-sequenced participants respectively.

The CDR3 regions of human TCRbeta chains were analyzed by immunosequencing. On the authors' methods: Repertoire TCRs were matched against a reference library of SARS-CoV-2-specific TCRs generated with the MIRA antigen-specificity platform. Breadth meant the fraction of unique TCRs that were SARS-CoV-2-associated, whereas depth meant the fraction of total T cells that were SARS-CoV-2-associated. Each spike-specific TCR was assigned to its reactive spike region and to a CD4 or CD8 class using the MIRA data. Log10-transformed breadth and depth values were compared by one-way ANOVA with Sidak's multiple comparisons tests. In its TCRdb copy, this immuneACCESS table keeps in-frame sequences only and misses some clones. Where compared with another copy, unresolved V genes explain less than half of these, and the others have no known cause. That table gives V, J and clone size, and the DNA gave D and trimming. The sample table contains about 110,000 clones; only one count was recorded for over 75% of them. The top ten clonotypes cover about 6.2% of the sample.

With respect to this clone: Its specific antigen is unknown. Qualities for individual bases were not recorded, and no much larger clone is one base off.

The sample's time point label, decoded: baseline before first vaccination. Vaccinee samples were obtained from the UK trials COV001 and COV002, which included a single-blind randomized controlled phase 2/3 trial of AZD1222 (ChAdOx1 nCoV-19) in healthy adults. For TCRbeta chain sequencing, PBMC samples from trial participants were taken at day 0 and at day 28 after the second dose. The CDR3, cysteine through phenylalanine, is 13 amino acids long. Only CDR3 DNA is held: 39 bases, read in frame from base 1. Via the germline V gene, CDR1 is MNHEY and CDR2 SVGEGT. V and J are truncated by 5 bases and 3 bases respectively, leaving an intervening sequence of 11 bases. The study at large found these results: No day 14 peak-response samples were available, so repertoires were characterized only after the peak T cell response. Spike-specific TCR breadth and depth rose significantly after two AZD1222 doses compared with day 0 and with MenACWY recipients. The vaccine-associated CD4 TCRs covered the entire spike protein, and the dominant responses fell in regions 160-218 and 743-854. Conclusions about previously exposed vaccinees are limited, since just 5 or 6 AZD1222 recipients were seropositive for SARS-CoV-2 at baseline. Epitopes outside the regions mutated in the B.1.351 and B.1.1.7 variants were reportedly recognized by nearly half of the unique spike-specific TCRs. Most participants were white British and females outnumbered males, and the authors suggested that clonal diversity may have been underestimated. The 56-69-year group was small, and its depth increase did not reach significance, likely because of low power.

The V and J segments used are TRBV6-2 or TRBV6-3 and TRBJ2-7, with the D gene uncertain. The sample here was peripheral blood, taken on day 0 of AZD1222 vaccination. The sequence was obtained from an adult in good health. The DNA sequence is given as TGTGCCAGCAGTATCGGGTTTTACTACGAGCAGTACTTC. Its translation reads: CASSIGFYYEQYF.